The 22 T cell receptor beta chains reported below all come from one sample, sequenced in a study of blood T cell repertoires in COVID-19. Here immunoSEQ multiplex PCR was the method, and the copy in TCRdb shows in-frame clones only, minus some. This table has hundreds of thousands of clones, less than 90% appearing once. Material for sequencing was PBMCs or T cells enriched from blood (not recorded which). The receptors shown here come from a woman aged 45-65 years who had recovered from COVID-19.

The J gene is TRBJ2-2, the V gene TRBV28; possible D gene TRBD2, 6 bases. V was shortened by 7 bases and J by 5 bases, with 14 bases between the two germline ends. Germline CDR1 MDHEN, CDR2 SYDVKM. CDR3 length equals 14 residues. This CDR3 is CASNTGLRTGELFF. The CDR3, as DNA: TGTGCCAGCAACACGGGACTCCGAACCGGGGAGCTGTTTTTT.

The chain links TRBV7-2 to TRBJ2-7; 11 bases match TRBD1. The CDR3 has 15 residues. Looked up from germline, CDR1 is SGHTA and CDR2 is FQGNSA. The V and J ends lost 5 bases and 2 bases, in that order; junction bases with no gene match: 5. For the CDR3, the DNA is TGTGCCAGCAGCGGAGGGACAGGGGGACCCTACGAGCAGTACTTC. It translates to CASSGGTGGPYEQYF.

This rearrangement joins TRBV6-2 or TRBV6-3 to TRBJ2-1, with 9 positions matching TRBD2. Germline V lookup: CDR1 MNHEY, CDR2 SVGEGT. The CDR3 length is 17 residues. Trimming removed 4 bases from V and 0 bases from J; junction bases left unmatched: 7. CDR3 residues: CASSSLFSGSSYNEQFF. CDR3 sequence (DNA): TGTGCCAGCAGTTCCCTCTTTAGCGGGAGCTCCTACAATGAGCAGTTCTTC.

CDR3 protein: CASSRDRGTSYEQYF. The CDR3 DNA follows: TGTGCCAGCTCTCGGGACAGGGGAACCTCCTACGAGCAGTACTTC. The rearrangement joins TRBV2 to TRBJ2-7; 10 bases fit TRBD1. The CDR3 has 15 residues. Germline values: CDR1 SNHLY, CDR2 FYNNEI. The junction had 7 bases not matched to a gene; V was cut back by 8 bases and J by 0 bases.

The chain employs TRBV19 and TRBJ1-3; TRBD1 is a possible D gene (5 bases). Trimming stripped 3 bases from V and 2 bases from J, with 11 bases between. Looked up from germline, CDR1 is LNHDA and CDR2 is SQIVND (reference sequence). The CDR3 length is 15 residues. CDR3 loop: CASSIPDSTGNTIYF. CDR3 in DNA: TGTGCCAGTAGTATCCCCGACAGTACTGGAAACACCATATATTTT.

V is TRBV10-3 and J is TRBJ2-7, with 9 bases matching TRBD1. The CDR3 is 17 amino acids. Germline V lookup: CDR1 ENHRY, CDR2 SYGVKD. Losses at the gene ends were 3 bases for V and 7 bases for J; bases not matched to a gene: 16. The DNA for the CDR3 is TGTGCCATCAGTGAATCCCCGGGACAGGGTATAGTGGGGGAGCAGTACTTC. Translation: CAISESPGQGIVGEQYF.

The chain uses TRBV19 and TRBJ1-2; a weak D match, TRBD1 (6 bases). V was cut by 4 bases and J by 7 bases, with 19 bases left in between. Germline values: CDR1 LNHDA, CDR2 SQIVND (reference sequence). This CDR3 is 15 amino acids long. The CDR3 bases are TGTGCCAGTAGTACAAGAGGACAGATCCGGCTTGGCTACACCTTC. It is translated as CASSTRGQIRLGYTF.

V is TRBV7-3 and J is TRBJ2-1; weak D call: TRBD1 (5 bases). There are 12 residues in the CDR3. Looked up from germline, CDR1 is SGHTA and CDR2 is FQGTGA. Trimming left V 4 bases short and J 5 bases short, with 6 bases between. CDR3 in amino acids: CASSSQDNEQFF. The CDR3, as DNA: TGTGCCAGCAGCTCACAGGACAATGAGCAGTTCTTC.

This chain links TRBV19 with TRBJ1-2; D gene uncertain. The CDR3 is 15 amino acids. Trimming pared 0 bases from V and 6 bases from J, leaving 14 bases between. The germline CDR1 and CDR2 sequences are LNHDA and SQIVND (reference sequence). The CDR3 reads CASSIDLEGWDGYTF. CDR3 DNA: TGTGCCAGTAGTATAGATCTGGAGGGCTGGGATGGCTACACCTTC.

The chain combines TRBV2 with TRBJ2-1, with D hard to call. This CDR3 has 13 residues. The ends were cut back, 5 bases at V and 2 bases at J, with 7 bases in the middle. Germline V gene lookup returns CDR1 SNHLY and CDR2 FYNNEI. The CDR3 DNA sequence: TGTGCCAGCAGTTCTAGGACCTACAATGAGCAGTTCTTC. Translated, it gives CASSSRTYNEQFF.

The chain combines TRBV7-8 with TRBJ1-1, with D perhaps matching TRBD1 (6 bases). The length of the CDR3 is 15 residues. The germline gives CDR1 SGHVS, CDR2 FQNEAQ. Trimming took off 5 bases at V and 5 bases at J, with 18 bases between the two ends. CDR3 DNA sequence: TGTGCCAGCAGCCGTTTCACAGGGTCCGATACTGAAGCTTTCTTT. This translates into CASSRFTGSDTEAFF.

The rearrangement links TRBV7-8 to TRBJ2-2, with TRBD1 identical over 8 bases. V trimming: 3 bases; J trimming: 0 bases; junction bases outside the gene matches: 3. The V gene's germline CDR1 is SGHVS and CDR2 FQNEAQ. The CDR3 has 16 residues. CDR3 sequence: CASSFQTGANTGELFF. Written as DNA, the CDR3 is TGTGCCAGCAGCTTCCAGACAGGGGCGAACACCGGGGAGCTGTTTTTT.

The V call is TRBV6-5, the J call TRBJ1-3; D ambiguous. CDR3 size: 14 residues. Germline V gives CDR1 MNHEY, CDR2 SVGAGI. The V end was cut by 9 bases, the J end by 0 bases, with 12 bases between. CDR3 loop: CASTPGNSGNTIYF. DNA of the CDR3: TGTGCCAGTACCCCAGGAAACTCTGGAAACACCATATATTTT.

The chain couples TRBV6-2 or TRBV6-3 to TRBJ2-7; 8 nucleotides align to TRBD2. After removal of 6 bases from V and 7 bases from J, the junction contained 14 bases not matched to a gene. There are 15 residues in the CDR3. Germline assignment: CDR1 MNHEY and CDR2 SVGEGT. CDR3 residues: CASSSPGTRGGEQYF. The CDR3 nucleotides read TGTGCCAGCAGCTCACCCGGGACTAGAGGAGGGGAGCAGTACTTC.

This clone turned up a few times. The rearrangement links TRBV9 to TRBJ1-4; D is ambiguous. CDR3 length: 14 amino acids. V lost 3 bases, J lost 7 bases, and 13 bases lay in between. Germline lookup yields CDR1 SGDLS and CDR2 YYNGEE. CDR3 sequence (DNA): TGTGCCAGCAGCGCGGGTCCGCCTGGTGAAAAACTGTTTTTT. The encoded protein is CASSAGPPGEKLFF.

This clone has only a few counts. CDR3 nucleotides: TGTGCCAGCACGGTAGGCAGGGACTACGAGCAGTACTTC. This sequence encodes CASTVGRDYEQYF. The rearrangement uses TRBV2 and TRBJ2-7; D possibly corresponds to TRBD1 (5 bases). V gave up 7 bases and J gave up 3 bases, with 13 bases separating them. The CDR3 runs to 13 residues. Germline CDR1 SNHLY, CDR2 FYNNEI.

V usage is TRBV11-3 and J usage is TRBJ2-3, with D perhaps matching TRBD2 (6 bases). The CDR3 covers 16 residues. CDR1 and CDR2 (germline): SGHNT, YENEEA. The germline V and J ends were trimmed by 5 bases and 2 bases, with 17 bases remaining between them. CDR3 region: CASSTGLPRSTDTQYF. The CDR3 coding sequence is TGTGCCAGCAGCACGGGACTGCCCCGATCCACAGATACGCAGTATTTT. The full variable domain, in which reference TRBV11-3 and TRBJ2-3 provide the parts outside the CDR3, is EAGVVQSPRYKIIEKKQPVAFWCNPISGHNTLYWYLQNLGQGPELLIRYENEEAVDDSQLPKDRFSAERLKGVDSTLKIQPAELGDSAVYLCASSTGLPRSTDTQYFGPGTRLTVL.

The rearrangement joins TRBV7-9 to TRBJ1-1, with D possibly TRBD1 on 5 matching bases. V was cut by 5 bases and J by 2 bases, with 9 bases left in between. CDR1 and CDR2 from the germline V gene are SEHNR and FQNEAQ (reference sequence). This CDR3 is 13 amino acids long. The DNA for the CDR3 is TGTGCCAGCAGCCCTCAGGGTAACACTGAAGCTTTCTTT. It translates to CASSPQGNTEAFF. Full variable domain (remainder filled in from reference TRBV7-9 and TRBJ1-1): DTGVSQNPRHKITKRGQNVTFRCDPISEHNRLYWYRQTLGQGPEFLTYFQNEAQLEKSRLLSDRFSAERPKGSFSTLEIQRTEQGDSAMYLCASSPQGNTEAFFGQGTRLTVV.

This clone was detected a few times. The J gene is TRBJ2-2, the V gene TRBV28; D possibly corresponds to TRBD2 (5 bases). With 4 bases removed from V and 4 bases from J, the gap between germline ends came to 16 bases. The CDR3 contains 16 residues. CDR1 and CDR2 from the germline V gene are MDHEN and SYDVKM. The CDR3 DNA is TGTGCCAGCAGTTGGGCCGGGGAGTTCGGCACCGGGGAGCTGTTTTTT. It translates to CASSWAGEFGTGELFF.

The chain is built from TRBV24-1 and TRBJ2-3; 7 nucleotides match TRBD2. CDR1 is KGHDR, CDR2 SFDVKD, per germline. V shed 0 bases and J 0 bases; nucleotides not matched to a gene: 2. The CDR3 has 16 amino acids. CDR3 in amino acids: CATSDLVSGSTDTQYF. The DNA for the CDR3 is TGTGCCACCAGTGATTTGGTTAGCGGGAGCACAGATACGCAGTATTTT.

This clone was counted once. The CDR3 bases are TGTGCCAGCAGCCGCATTAGCGGGAGGGAAACAGATACGCAGTATTTT. This codes for CASSRISGRETDTQYF. This chain uses TRBV7-8 with TRBJ2-3; 11 nucleotides align to TRBD2. The CDR3 spans 16 residues. In germline, CDR1 is SGHVS, CDR2 FQNEAQ. Trimming at V came to 5 bases and at J to 3 bases, leaving 7 bases not matched to a gene.

J is TRBJ1-6 and V is TRBV7-3; D is possibly TRBD1 (6 bases). V was clipped by 2 bases and J by 13 bases, with 30 bases between them. Germline V gene lookup returns CDR1 SGHTA and CDR2 FQGTGA. The CDR3 runs 19 residues. As DNA, the CDR3 is TGTGCCAGCAGCTTATACGGCAGGGAAAGGGGACAAATTCAATCCCCCCTCCACTTT. It yields the protein CASSLYGRERGQIQSPLHF.